The 8 T cell receptor beta chains in this list originate from one sample, sequenced in a study of siplizumab effects on memory and regulatory T cells. The data were produced by immunoSEQ multiplex PCR, yet TCRdb's version contains in-frame clones alone and is incomplete. The sample holds more than 85,000 clones; around 92% are singletons and the top ten take 0.75%. The specimen was Tregs sorted from blood. All receptors come from a human donor in good health.

The chain employs TRBV2 and TRBJ1-2; the D is unclear. The germline V gene has CDR1 SNHLY and CDR2 FYNNEI. CDR3 length: 12 amino acids. V lost 6 bases and J lost 8, with 13 bases in between. CDR3 region: CASSPKKGGYTF. The CDR3 DNA is TGTGCCAGCAGCCCCAAGAAAGGGGGCTACACCTTC. The full variable domain, with the rest looked up from reference TRBV2 and TRBJ1-2, is EPEVTQTPSHQVTQMGQEVILRCVPISNHLYFYWYRQILGQKVEFLVSFYNNEISEKSEIFDDQFSVERPDGSNFTLKIRSTKLEDSAMYFCASSPKKGGYTFGSGTRLTVV.

V usage is TRBV4-2 and J usage is TRBJ1-2, with 7 bases fitting TRBD1. Trimming cost V 6 bases and J 5 bases; bases outside gene matches: 9. Germline V gene sequence: CDR1 LGHNA, CDR2 YNFKEQ. CDR3 length equals 14 residues. The CDR3 protein is CASSPDREPYGYTF. The CDR3 DNA sequence: TGTGCCAGCAGTCCAGACAGGGAACCTTATGGCTACACCTTC.

As concerns this clone: Distinct nucleotide sequences in the sample also encode this CDR3. V and J are TRBV18 and TRBJ1-5; a possible D gene is TRBD1 (6 bases). V was clipped by 1 base and J by 5 bases, with 6 bases between them. Germline V lookup: CDR1 KGHSH, CDR2 LQKENI. The CDR3 is 13 residues long. CDR3 bases: TGTGCCAGCTCACCACAGGGGGATCAGCCCCAGCATTTT. Translated, it gives CASSPQGDQPQHF. The variable domain in full, completed from reference TRBV18 and TRBJ1-5, reads NAGVMQNPRHLVRRRGQEARLRCSPMKGHSHVYWYRQLPEEGLKFMVYLQKENIIDESGMPKERFSAEFPKEGPSILRIQQVVRGDSAAYFCASSPQGDQPQHFGDGTRLSIL.

V and J are TRBV7-9 and TRBJ2-5; a possible D gene is TRBD1 (5 bases). V shed 2 bases and J shed 1 base, with 11 bases lying between them. Germline assignment: CDR1 SEHNR and CDR2 FQNEAQ (reference sequence). The CDR3 totals 15 residues. As DNA, the CDR3 is TGTGCCAGCAGCTTATTTGGGGCCAGCCAAGAGACCCAGTACTTC. Translating it yields CASSLFGASQETQYF.

In this sample, this clone turned up once. J is TRBJ1-2 and V is TRBV6-5; D not certain. Trimming shortened V by 3 bases and J by 4 bases, and 9 bases separated the two germline ends. The CDR3 length is 13 residues. The V gene's germline CDR1 is MNHEY and CDR2 SVGAGI. CDR3 sequence reads: CASSYAGFYGYTF. Written as DNA, the CDR3 is TGTGCCAGCAGTTATGCGGGCTTCTATGGCTACACCTTC.

The genes are TRBV9 and TRBJ1-1; no definite D call. The V end was cut by 3 bases, the J end by 2 bases, with 5 bases between. CDR3 length equals 12 residues. CDR1 and CDR2 (germline): SGDLS, YYNGEE. The CDR3 DNA is TGTGCCAGCAGCGCAAGCAACACTGAAGCTTTCTTT. This sequence encodes CASSASNTEAFF.

CDR3 DNA: TGTGCCAGCGGACTGGGACAGGGCCCCACCGGGGAGCTGTTTTTT. It encodes CASGLGQGPTGELFF. This rearrangement joins TRBV11-1 to TRBJ2-2; 9 bases line up with TRBD1. CDR1 SGHAT and CDR2 FQDESV come from the germline V gene (reference sequence). The junction had 8 bases not matched to a gene; V was cut back by 8 bases and J by 4 bases. The CDR3 sequence is 15 residues long.

This rearrangement joins TRBV6-1 to TRBJ1-5; D is undetermined. V lost 6 bases and J 6 bases, leaving 9 bases between the germline ends. CDR1 and CDR2 from the germline V gene are MNHNS and SASEGT. The CDR3 contains 12 residues. CDR3: CASSVSRQPQHF. As DNA, the CDR3 is TGTGCCAGCAGCGTCTCTCGTCAGCCCCAGCATTTT.